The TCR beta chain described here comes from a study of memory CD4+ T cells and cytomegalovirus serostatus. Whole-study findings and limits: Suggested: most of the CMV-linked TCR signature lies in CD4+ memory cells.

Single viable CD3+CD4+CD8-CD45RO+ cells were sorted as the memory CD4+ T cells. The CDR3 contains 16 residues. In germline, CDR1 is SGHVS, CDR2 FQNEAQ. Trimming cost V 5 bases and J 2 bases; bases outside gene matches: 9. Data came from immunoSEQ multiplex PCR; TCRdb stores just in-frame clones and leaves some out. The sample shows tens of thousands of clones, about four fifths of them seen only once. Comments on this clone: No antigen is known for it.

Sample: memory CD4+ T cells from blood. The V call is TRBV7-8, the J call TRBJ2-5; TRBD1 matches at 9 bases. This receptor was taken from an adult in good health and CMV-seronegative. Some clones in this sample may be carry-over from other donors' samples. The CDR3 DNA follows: TGTGCCAGCAGCCCGAGGCGAGACAGGGGGCAAGAGACCCAGTACTTC. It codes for CASSPRRDRGQETQYF.